The 4 T cell receptor beta chains in this list originate from one sample, sequenced in a study of CD8 T cells in ankylosing spondylitis. TCRdb used MiXCR to reprocess the 5' RACE reads, holding one entry per CDR3 protein. This sample carries about 230,000 distinct CDR3 sequences, 7.5% to 9.5% of them seen once, and the ten largest clones take approximately 5%. The sequencing sample was made of blood, either unsorted or a sorted T cell fraction (not recorded which). The source of these receptors is a female donor with ankylosing spondylitis or in good health (not recorded which).

This clonotype was detected ten times or more. The CDR3 sequence: CASSWTGAGEQFF. Written as DNA, the CDR3 is TGTGCCAGCAGCTGGACAGGGGCAGGTGAGCAGTTCTTC. The chain uses TRBV7-3 and TRBJ2-1; 9 bases map to TRBD1. The CDR3 spans 13 residues. The trim removed 4 bases at V and 9 bases at J, leaving 4 bases unmatched. CDR1 SGHTA and CDR2 FQGTGA come from the germline V gene. Combining the CDR3 with reference TRBV7-3 and TRBJ2-1 gives the whole variable domain GAGVSQTPSNKVTEKGKYVELRCDPISGHTALYWYRQSLGQGPEFLIYFQGTGAADDSGLPNDRFFAVRPEGSVSTLKIQRTERGDSAVYLCASSWTGAGEQFFGPGTRLTVL.

Many counts were recorded for this clonotype. V gene TRBV12-3 or TRBV12-4 combines with J gene TRBJ2-7; D is possibly TRBD1 or TRBD2 (5 bases each). V lost 3 bases and J lost 3, with 12 bases in between. The CDR3 covers 14 residues. CDR3 residues: CASSFSGGFYEQYF. CDR3 DNA sequence: TGTGCCAGCAGTTTTTCTGGGGGTTTCTACGAGCAGTACTTC.

This clonotype was counted ten times or more. The CDR3 region is CASSQEGLIDPTRGGYTF. The CDR3 coding sequence is TGTGCCAGCAGCCAAGAGGGGCTAATCGACCCGACTAGGGGCGGCTACACCTTC. This sequence joins TRBV3-1 and TRBJ1-2; perhaps TRBD1 as D (5 bases). This CDR3 is 18 amino acids long. CDR1 is LGHDT and CDR2 is YNNKEL in the germline V gene (reference sequence). Trimming pared 0 bases from V and 8 bases from J, leaving 25 bases between. The full variable domain, its missing parts supplied by reference TRBV3-1 and TRBJ1-2, is DTAVSQTPKYLVTQMGNDKSIKCEQNLGHDTMYWYKQDSKKFLKIMFSYNNKELIINETVPNRFSPKSPDKAHLNLHINSLELGDSAVYFCASSQEGLIDPTRGGYTFGSGTRLTVV.

The table lists this clonotype with many counts. This chain joins TRBV29-1 and TRBJ1-1; D not resolved. Germline values: CDR1 SQVTM, CDR2 ANQGSEA. V dropped 4 bases and J dropped 4 bases, with 7 bases sitting between them. The CDR3 sequence is 11 residues long. The CDR3, as DNA: TGCAGCGTTGCTCAGAGCACTGAAGCTTTCTTT. This translates into CSVAQSTEAFF.